Presented here are 8 T cell receptor beta chains from one specimen sequenced in a study of control samples from healthy donors and cancer patients. Using immunoSEQ multiplex PCR, the repertoire was profiled, and TCRdb retains in-frame clones only, with some absent. The sample holds roughly 45,000 clones, approximately 86% seen once. The specimen was PBMCs. The receptors derive from a woman aged 50 to 60 with lung cancer.

The rearrangement links TRBV4-3 to TRBJ2-7; unclear D gene. This CDR3 contains 14 residues. The germline V and J ends were trimmed by 4 bases and 5 bases, with 15 bases remaining between them. The V gene's germline CDR1 is LGHNA and CDR2 YSLEER. Here the CDR3 DNA reads TGCGCCAGCAGCCCCGACCTGGGTCGTGACGAGCAGTACTTC. Translated, it gives CASSPDLGRDEQYF.

The chain couples TRBV6-2 or TRBV6-3 to TRBJ1-1; tentatively, D is TRBD1 (5 bases). The CDR3 is 14 amino acids. Germline assignment: CDR1 MNHEY and CDR2 SVGEGT. Between the trimmed V and J ends, which lost 2 bases and 9 bases, there was a span of 16 bases. This chain's CDR3 is CASSYGAHLLQAFF. CDR3 nucleotide sequence: TGTGCCAGCAGTTACGGGGCACACTTACTGCAAGCTTTCTTT.

This clone was counted a single time. This chain links TRBV11-2 with TRBJ1-2, with no clear D. V lost 5 bases, J lost 7 bases, and 20 bases lay in between. This CDR3 is 15 amino acids long. Germline V gene data show CDR1 as SGHAT and CDR2 as FQNNGV. The CDR3 spells CASSLELVSFAGYTF. The CDR3 nucleotides read TGTGCCAGCAGCCTCGAGCTCGTCTCGTTTGCTGGCTACACCTTC.

This clone appeared once. The genes are TRBV2 and TRBJ1-2, with TRBD1 matching 9 bases. Germline CDR1 is SNHLY and CDR2 is FYNNEI. There are 14 residues in the CDR3. With V trimmed by 6 bases and J by 8 bases, 10 bases remained unmatched. For the CDR3, the DNA is TGTGCCAGCAGCTTGGGACAGGGTCGGGGGGGCTACACCTTC. Protein product: CASSLGQGRGGYTF.

Of note for this clone: Other DNA sequences in this specimen translate into the identical CDR3. CDR3 in DNA: TGTGCCAGCAGTTTAGGCGAAAAACTGTTTTTT. Its translation is CASSLGEKLFF. The chain combines TRBV12-3 or TRBV12-4 with TRBJ1-4; no clear D. The germline V and J ends were trimmed by 1 base and 8 bases, with 2 bases remaining between them. The CDR3 has 11 residues.

The genes are TRBV19 and TRBJ1-1; TRBD1 matches at 7 bases. Germline lookup yields CDR1 LNHDA and CDR2 SQIVND (reference sequence). V lost 4 bases to trimming and J lost 0 bases; unmatched junction nucleotides: 11. This CDR3 comprises 17 residues. This chain's CDR3 is CASSTLKLQGVNTEAFF. In DNA, the CDR3 is TGTGCCAGTAGTACTCTAAAGCTGCAGGGGGTGAACACTGAAGCTTTCTTT.

The chain recombines TRBV11-2 with TRBJ2-5; D is ambiguous. This CDR3 is built from 14 residues. The V gene lost 2 bases and the J gene lost 3 bases, with 10 bases spanning the gap. Germline V CDR1 and CDR2: SGHAT, FQNNGV. This CDR3 is CASSLFGLEETQYF. CDR3 coding DNA: TGTGCCAGCAGCTTATTTGGGCTGGAAGAGACCCAGTACTTC.

The gene calls are TRBV9 and TRBJ1-5; the D gene is possibly TRBD1 (6 bases). The CDR3 is 15 amino acids. Germline CDR1 and CDR2: SGDLS and YYNGEE. Between the trimmed V and J ends, which lost 5 bases and 0 bases, there was a span of 12 bases. CDR3: CASSGGSHSNQPQHF. The DNA of the CDR3 is TGTGCCAGCAGTGGGGGCAGCCATAGCAATCAGCCCCAGCATTTT.